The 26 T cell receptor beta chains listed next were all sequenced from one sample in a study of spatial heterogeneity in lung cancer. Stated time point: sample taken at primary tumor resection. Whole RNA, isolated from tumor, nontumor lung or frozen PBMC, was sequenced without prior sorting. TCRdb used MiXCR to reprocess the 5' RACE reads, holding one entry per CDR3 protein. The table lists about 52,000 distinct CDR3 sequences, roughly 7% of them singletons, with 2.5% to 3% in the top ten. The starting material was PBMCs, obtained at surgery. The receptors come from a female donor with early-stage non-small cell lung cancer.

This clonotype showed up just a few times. The CDR3 loop is CASGYNQPQHF. The CDR3 DNA follows: TGTGCCAGCGGGTACAATCAGCCCCAGCATTTT. The J gene is TRBJ1-5, the V gene TRBV2, with unresolved D. V shed 8 bases and J shed 3 bases, with 5 bases lying between them. There are 11 residues in the CDR3. Per germline, CDR1 SNHLY and CDR2 FYNNEI.

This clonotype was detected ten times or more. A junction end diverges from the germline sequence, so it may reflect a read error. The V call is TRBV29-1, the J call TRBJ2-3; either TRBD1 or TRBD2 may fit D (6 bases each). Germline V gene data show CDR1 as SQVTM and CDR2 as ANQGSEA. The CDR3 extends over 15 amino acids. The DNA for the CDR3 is TGCAGCGTCGAAGGGGGGCAGGGGCTCACAGATACGCAGTATTTT. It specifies CSVEGGQGLTDTQYF.

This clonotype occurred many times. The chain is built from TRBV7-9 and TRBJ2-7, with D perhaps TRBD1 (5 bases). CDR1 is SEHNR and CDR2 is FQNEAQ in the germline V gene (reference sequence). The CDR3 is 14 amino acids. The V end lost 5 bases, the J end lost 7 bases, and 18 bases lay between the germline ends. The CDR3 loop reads CASSHHQGSGEQYF. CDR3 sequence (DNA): TGTGCCAGCAGCCACCACCAGGGTTCTGGTGAGCAGTACTTC. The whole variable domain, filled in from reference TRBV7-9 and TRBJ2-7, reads DTGVSQNPRHKITKRGQNVTFRCDPISEHNRLYWYRQTLGQGPEFLTYFQNEAQLEKSRLLSDRFSAERPKGSFSTLEIQRTEQGDSAMYLCASSHHQGSGEQYFGPGTRLTVT.

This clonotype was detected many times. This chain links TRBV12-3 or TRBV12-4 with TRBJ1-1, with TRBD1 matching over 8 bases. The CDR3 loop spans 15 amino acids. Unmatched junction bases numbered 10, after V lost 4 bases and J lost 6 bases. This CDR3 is CASSSSGGAWAEAFF. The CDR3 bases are TGTGCCAGCAGTTCTTCAGGGGGCGCTTGGGCTGAAGCTTTCTTT.

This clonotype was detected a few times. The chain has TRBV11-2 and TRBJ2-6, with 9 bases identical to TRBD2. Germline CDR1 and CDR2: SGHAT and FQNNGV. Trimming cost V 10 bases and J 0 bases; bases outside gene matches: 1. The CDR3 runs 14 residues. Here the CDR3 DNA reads TGTGCCACAGCGGGGGGCTCTGGGGCCAACGTCCTGACTTTC. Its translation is CATAGGSGANVLTF.

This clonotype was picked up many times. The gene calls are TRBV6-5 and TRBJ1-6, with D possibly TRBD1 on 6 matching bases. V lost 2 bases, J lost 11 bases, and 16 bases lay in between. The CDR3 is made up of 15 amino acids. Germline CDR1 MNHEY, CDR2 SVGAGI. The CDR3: CASSYETGSFAPLHF. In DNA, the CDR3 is TGTGCCAGCAGTTACGAGACAGGCTCCTTCGCACCCCTCCACTTT.

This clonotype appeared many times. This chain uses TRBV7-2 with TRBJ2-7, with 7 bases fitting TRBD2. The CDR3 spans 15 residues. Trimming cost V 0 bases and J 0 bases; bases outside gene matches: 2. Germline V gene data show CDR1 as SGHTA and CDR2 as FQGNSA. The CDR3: CASSLAIAGSYEQYF. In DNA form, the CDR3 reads TGTGCCAGCAGCTTAGCAATAGCGGGCTCCTACGAGCAGTACTTC.

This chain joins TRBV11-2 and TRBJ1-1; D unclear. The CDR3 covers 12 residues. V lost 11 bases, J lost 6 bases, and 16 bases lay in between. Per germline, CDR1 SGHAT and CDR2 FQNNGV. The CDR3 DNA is TGTGCCTCACGAGGGAGGAGGGCTGAAGCTTTCTTT. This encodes CASRGRRAEAFF.

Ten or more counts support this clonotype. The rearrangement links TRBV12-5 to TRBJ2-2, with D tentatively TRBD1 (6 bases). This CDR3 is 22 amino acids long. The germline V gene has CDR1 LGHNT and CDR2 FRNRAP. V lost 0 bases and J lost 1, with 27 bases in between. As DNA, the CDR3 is TGTGCTAGTGGTTTGGTACGCGGTGGGGGCCCCGGCGGACTCAGGAACACCGGGGAGCTGTTTTTT. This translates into CASGLVRGGGPGGLRNTGELFF.

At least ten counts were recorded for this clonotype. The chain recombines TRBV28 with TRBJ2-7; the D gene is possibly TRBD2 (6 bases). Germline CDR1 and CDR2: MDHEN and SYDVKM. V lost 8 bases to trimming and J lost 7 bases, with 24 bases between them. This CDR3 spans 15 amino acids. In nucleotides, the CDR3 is TGTGCCAGCTCCCTCGCGGGGTCACGGTCTACGGAGCAGTACTTC. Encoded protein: CASSLAGSRSTEQYF. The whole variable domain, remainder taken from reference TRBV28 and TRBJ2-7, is DVKVTQSSRYLVKRTGEKVFLECVQDMDHENMFWYRQDPGLGLRLIYFSYDVKMKEKGDIPEGYSVSREKKERFSLILESASTNQTSMYLCASSLAGSRSTEQYFGPGTRLTVT.

CDR3 amino acids: CASSEDGGGDTQYF. The CDR3 DNA follows: TGTGCCAGCAGTGAAGATGGGGGAGGAGATACGCAGTATTTT. The gene calls are TRBV6-1 and TRBJ2-3, with D tentatively TRBD2 (6 bases). The length of the CDR3 is 14 residues. Germline CDR1 and CDR2: MNHNS and SASEGT. Trimming took 1 base from V and 5 from J, leaving 10 bases between them.

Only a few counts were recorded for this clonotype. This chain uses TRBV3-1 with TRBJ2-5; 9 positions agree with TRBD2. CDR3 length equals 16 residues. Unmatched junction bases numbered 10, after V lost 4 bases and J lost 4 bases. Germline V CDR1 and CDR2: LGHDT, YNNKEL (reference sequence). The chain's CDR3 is CASSPLRAGGRETQYF. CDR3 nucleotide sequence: TGTGCCAGCAGCCCCCTAAGGGCGGGGGGGCGAGAGACCCAGTACTTC.

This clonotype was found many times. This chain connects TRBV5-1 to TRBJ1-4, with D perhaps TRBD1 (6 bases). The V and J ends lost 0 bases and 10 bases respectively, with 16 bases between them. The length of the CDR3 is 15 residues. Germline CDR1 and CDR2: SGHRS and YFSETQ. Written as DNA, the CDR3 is TGCGCCAGCAGCTTGGTACAGGGACCGTACGGAAAACTGTTTTTT. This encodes CASSLVQGPYGKLFF. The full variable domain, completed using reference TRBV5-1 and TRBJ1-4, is KAGVTQTPRYLIKTRGQQVTLSCSPISGHRSVSWYQQTPGQGLQFLFEYFSETQRNKGNFPGRFSGRQFSNSRSEMNVSTLELGDSALYLCASSLVQGPYGKLFFGSGTQLSVL.

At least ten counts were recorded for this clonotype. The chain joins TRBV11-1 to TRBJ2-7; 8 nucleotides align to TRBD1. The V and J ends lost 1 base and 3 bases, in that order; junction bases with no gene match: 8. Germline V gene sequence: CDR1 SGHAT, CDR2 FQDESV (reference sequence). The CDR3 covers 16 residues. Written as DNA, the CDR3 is TGTGCCAGCAGCTTAGAGAATACAGGGGGGTTCTACGAGCAGTACTTC. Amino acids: CASSLENTGGFYEQYF. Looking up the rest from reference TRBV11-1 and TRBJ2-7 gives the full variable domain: EAEVAQSPRYKITEKSQAVAFWCDPISGHATLYWYRQILGQGPELLVQFQDESVVDDSQLPKDRFSAERLKGVDSTLKIQPAELGDSAMYLCASSLENTGGFYEQYFGPGTRLTVT.

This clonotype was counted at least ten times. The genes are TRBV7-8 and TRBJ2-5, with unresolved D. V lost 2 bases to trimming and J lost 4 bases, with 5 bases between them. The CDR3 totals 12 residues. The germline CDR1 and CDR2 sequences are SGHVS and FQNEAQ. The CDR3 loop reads CASSLPGETQYF. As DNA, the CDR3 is TGTGCCAGCAGCTTACCCGGAGAGACCCAGTACTTC.

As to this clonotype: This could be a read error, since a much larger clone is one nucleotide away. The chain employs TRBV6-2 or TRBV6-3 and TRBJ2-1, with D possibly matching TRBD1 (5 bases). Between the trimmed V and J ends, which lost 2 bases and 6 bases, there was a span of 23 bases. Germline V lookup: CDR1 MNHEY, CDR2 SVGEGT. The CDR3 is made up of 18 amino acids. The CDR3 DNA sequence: TGTGCCAGCAGTTACGGGGTGACAGTAAGTTCTTTATCCAATGAGCAGTTCTTC. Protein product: CASSYGVTVSSLSNEQFF.

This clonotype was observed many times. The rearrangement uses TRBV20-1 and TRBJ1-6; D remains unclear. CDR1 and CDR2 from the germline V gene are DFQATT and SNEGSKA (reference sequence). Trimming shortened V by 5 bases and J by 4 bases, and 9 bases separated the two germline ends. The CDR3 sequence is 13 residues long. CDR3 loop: CSAPPGYNSPLHF. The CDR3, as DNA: TGCAGTGCTCCCCCGGGATATAATTCACCCCTCCACTTT.

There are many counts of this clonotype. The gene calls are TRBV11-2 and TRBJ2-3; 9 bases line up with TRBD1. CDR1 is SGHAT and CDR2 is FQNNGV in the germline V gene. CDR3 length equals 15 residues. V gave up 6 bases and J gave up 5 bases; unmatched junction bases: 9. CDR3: CASRIRDRARDTQYF. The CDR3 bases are TGTGCCAGCAGAATCCGGGACAGGGCGAGAGATACGCAGTATTTT.

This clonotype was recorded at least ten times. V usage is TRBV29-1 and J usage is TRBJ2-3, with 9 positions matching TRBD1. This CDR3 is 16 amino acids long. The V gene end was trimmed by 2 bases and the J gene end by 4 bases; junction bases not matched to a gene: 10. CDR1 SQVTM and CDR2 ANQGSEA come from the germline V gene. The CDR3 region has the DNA TGCAGCGTTGAACCCCAGCGGGACAGGGTGGCAGATACGCAGTATTTT. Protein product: CSVEPQRDRVADTQYF.

The CDR3 region is CASSQDSIRADRYEQYF. The DNA of the CDR3 is TGCGCCAGCAGCCAAGATTCTATTCGGGCGGATCGCTACGAGCAGTACTTC. V and J are TRBV4-1 and TRBJ2-7; D is unresolved. The V and J ends lost 0 bases and 3 bases respectively, with 18 bases between them. Per the germline V gene, CDR1 is MGHRA and CDR2 is YSYEKL. This CDR3 has 17 amino acids.

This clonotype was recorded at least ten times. The CDR3 loop is CASSPHTTQYF. The CDR3 DNA is TGTGCCAGCAGTCCCCATACCACGCAGTATTTT. The chain carries TRBV28 and TRBJ2-3; no firm D call. The germline V and J ends were trimmed by 5 bases and 9 bases, with 9 bases remaining between them. Germline loops: CDR1 MDHEN, CDR2 SYDVKM. The length of the CDR3 is 11 residues.

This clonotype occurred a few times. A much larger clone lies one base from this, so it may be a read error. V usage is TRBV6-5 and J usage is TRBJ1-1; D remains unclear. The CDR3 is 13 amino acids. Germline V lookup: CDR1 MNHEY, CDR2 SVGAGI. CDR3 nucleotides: TGTGCCAACAGTTACTCGTATTACACTGAAGCTTTCTTT. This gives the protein CANSYSYYTEAFF.

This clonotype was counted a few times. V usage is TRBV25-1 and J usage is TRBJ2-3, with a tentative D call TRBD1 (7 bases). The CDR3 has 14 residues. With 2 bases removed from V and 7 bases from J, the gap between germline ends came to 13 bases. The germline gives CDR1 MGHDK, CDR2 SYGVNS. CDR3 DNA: TGTGCCAGCAGTGAAGGAGGGGGCGCGTATACGCAGTATTTT. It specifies CASSEGGGAYTQYF.

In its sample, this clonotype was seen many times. The CDR3 DNA sequence: TGTGCCAGCAGGGGCCATGTCACGCAAGAGACCCAGTACTTC. Protein sequence: CASRGHVTQETQYF. The chain joins TRBV6-2 or TRBV6-3 to TRBJ2-5; D is unclear. Trimming took off 6 bases at V and 2 bases at J, with 13 bases between the two ends. Germline CDR1 is MNHEY and CDR2 is SVGEGT. CDR3 size: 14 residues.

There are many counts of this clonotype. DNA for the CDR3: TGTGCCACCAGCGACAGGGGGCTTCAGCCCCAGCATTTT. Amino acid sequence: CATSDRGLQPQHF. The rearrangement links TRBV24-1 to TRBJ1-5; 10 bases line up with TRBD1. Looked up from germline, CDR1 is KGHDR and CDR2 is SFDVKD. The CDR3 consists of 13 residues. V shed 7 bases, J shed 6 bases, and the junction held 2 bases outside the gene matches.

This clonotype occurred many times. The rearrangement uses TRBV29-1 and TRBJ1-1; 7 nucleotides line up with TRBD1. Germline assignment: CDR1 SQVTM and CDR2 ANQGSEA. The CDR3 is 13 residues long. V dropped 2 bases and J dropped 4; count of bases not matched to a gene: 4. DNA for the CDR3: TGCAGCGTTGAATTCTCAGGGGGCACTGAAGCTTTCTTT. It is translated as CSVEFSGGTEAFF.